This T cell receptor (beta chain) was captured by sequencing in a study of neoadjuvant anti-PD-1 for oral cavity cancer. This clone showed up just a few times. Measured with immunoSEQ multiplex PCR; TCRdb has only the in-frame clones, and not every one. The sample has 60,000 to 75,000 clones; 80% to 90% are singletons. The sequences come from PBMCs, collected before nivolumab (anti-PD-1) treatment. This TCR was recovered from a person between 40 and 80 years old with oral cavity squamous cell carcinoma.

The CDR3 region has the DNA TGTGCCAGCACCCTGGAACAGACACCAAAGAGGCCCCAGCATTTT. Protein product: CASTLEQTPKRPQHF. The chain has TRBV2 and TRBJ1-5, with D unresolved. The germline V gene has CDR1 SNHLY and CDR2 FYNNEI. V lost 7 bases to trimming and J lost 9 bases, with 22 bases between them. The CDR3 runs to 15 residues.